The rows below give T cell receptor beta chains drawn from one sample of a study of neoadjuvant nivolumab and ipilimumab in lung cancer. Only in-frame clones appear in the TCRdb table, and some are missing; sequencing was by immunoSEQ multiplex PCR. The table shows 5,500 to 9,000 clones, with roughly 88% occurring only once. The sequencing here drew on tumor tissue, taken after neoadjuvant nivolumab, alone or with ipilimumab, at or shortly before surgery. The receptors were sampled from an adult with non-small cell lung cancer. Both conserved end residues are part of each CDR3. The D gene is left open where the match is weak. Rows give clone size only sometimes, using once, few, many, or a class for an expanded clone.

d_call: TRBD1; v_call: TRBV27; clone_size: -; j_call: TRBJ2-7; cdr3_aa: CASTRTGDPFYEQYF
d_call: -; v_call: TRBV5-1; clone_size: -; j_call: TRBJ1-5; cdr3_aa: CASSLDSNQPQHF
d_call: -; v_call: TRBV18; clone_size: -; j_call: TRBJ1-6; cdr3_aa: CASSPGESPLHF
d_call: -; v_call: TRBV18; clone_size: -; j_call: TRBJ1-1; cdr3_aa: CASSPLPGDDTEAFF
d_call: TRBD1; v_call: TRBV5-6; clone_size: -; j_call: TRBJ2-7; cdr3_aa: CASSRPTGVDEQYF
d_call: -; v_call: TRBV5-1; clone_size: -; j_call: TRBJ1-4; cdr3_aa: CASSRDGNEKLFF
d_call: -; v_call: TRBV5-1; clone_size: -; j_call: TRBJ1-5; cdr3_aa: CASSLGADQPQHF
d_call: TRBD1; v_call: TRBV25-1; clone_size: -; j_call: TRBJ1-1; cdr3_aa: CASSLGQQTEAFF
d_call: TRBD1; v_call: TRBV5-1; clone_size: -; j_call: TRBJ1-1; cdr3_aa: CASSSLTGGKVNTEAFF
d_call: TRBD1; v_call: TRBV7-9; clone_size: -; j_call: TRBJ2-3; cdr3_aa: CASSPQGARTDTQYF
d_call: TRBD1; v_call: TRBV18; clone_size: -; j_call: TRBJ1-4; cdr3_aa: CASSPGQASNEKLFF
d_call: -; v_call: TRBV11-2; clone_size: -; j_call: TRBJ1-6; cdr3_aa: CASSRYTGSNSPLHF
d_call: -; v_call: TRBV11-2; clone_size: -; j_call: TRBJ1-5; cdr3_aa: CASSLGIGFGNQPQHF
d_call: -; v_call: TRBV5-1; clone_size: -; j_call: TRBJ2-1; cdr3_aa: CASSSDIRLGQFF
d_call: -; v_call: TRBV2; clone_size: -; j_call: TRBJ1-6; cdr3_aa: CAGRPRDSPLHF
d_call: -; v_call: TRBV6-6; clone_size: -; j_call: TRBJ2-2; cdr3_aa: CASRRGLGGELFF
d_call: -; v_call: TRBV7-2; clone_size: few; j_call: TRBJ2-7; cdr3_aa: CASSPSRFGAGEQYF
d_call: TRBD1; v_call: TRBV4-1; clone_size: -; j_call: TRBJ2-1; cdr3_aa: CASSLGTGDPYNEQFF
d_call: -; v_call: TRBV5-1; clone_size: once; j_call: TRBJ1-1; cdr3_aa: CASSTGARVGTEAFF
d_call: TRBD1; v_call: TRBV5-1; clone_size: -; j_call: TRBJ2-7; cdr3_aa: CASSSYRGSYEQYF
d_call: -; v_call: TRBV6-4; clone_size: -; j_call: TRBJ1-5; cdr3_aa: CASSEEDRTAQPQHF
d_call: -; v_call: TRBV10-3; clone_size: -; j_call: TRBJ2-3; cdr3_aa: CAISDSREVRDTQYF
d_call: TRBD1; v_call: TRBV29-1; clone_size: -; j_call: TRBJ2-1; cdr3_aa: CSVAGQEQFF
d_call: -; v_call: TRBV5-6; clone_size: once; j_call: TRBJ2-5; cdr3_aa: CASSSGAYQETQYF
d_call: -; v_call: TRBV28; clone_size: -; j_call: TRBJ1-5; cdr3_aa: CASSLGGMGGQPQHF
d_call: -; v_call: TRBV20-1; clone_size: -; j_call: TRBJ1-1; cdr3_aa: CGGEGNTEAFF
d_call: -; v_call: TRBV2; clone_size: once; j_call: TRBJ1-4; cdr3_aa: CASSDDGYGKLFF
d_call: TRBD1; v_call: TRBV5-1; clone_size: -; j_call: TRBJ1-1; cdr3_aa: CASRRTGQGSGEAFF
d_call: -; v_call: TRBV7-9; clone_size: -; j_call: TRBJ1-1; cdr3_aa: CASVQGNTEAFF
d_call: TRBD1; v_call: TRBV6-1; clone_size: -; j_call: TRBJ1-4; cdr3_aa: CASSEEGAGVVALFF
d_call: TRBD2; v_call: TRBV6-5; clone_size: few; j_call: TRBJ2-1; cdr3_aa: CASSYGRGNEQFF
d_call: -; v_call: TRBV10-3; clone_size: -; j_call: TRBJ1-2; cdr3_aa: CAISDSTGPYGYTF
d_call: TRBD1; v_call: TRBV5-4; clone_size: few; j_call: TRBJ1-2; cdr3_aa: CASSSTGGEGYTF
d_call: -; v_call: TRBV4-1; clone_size: -; j_call: TRBJ1-6; cdr3_aa: CASSQETASSYNSPLHF
d_call: TRBD2; v_call: TRBV6-4; clone_size: medium-sized; j_call: TRBJ2-1; cdr3_aa: CASSPSFGGGYNEQFF
d_call: -; v_call: TRBV6-1; clone_size: -; j_call: TRBJ1-2; cdr3_aa: CASKQGQTGTF
d_call: TRBD1; v_call: TRBV15; clone_size: -; j_call: TRBJ2-2; cdr3_aa: CATSKGPRQGATGELFF
d_call: TRBD2; v_call: TRBV5-1; clone_size: -; j_call: TRBJ2-5; cdr3_aa: CASSLALAGNQETQYF
d_call: TRBD1; v_call: TRBV15; clone_size: -; j_call: TRBJ1-5; cdr3_aa: CATSTRDRGSNQPQHF
d_call: -; v_call: TRBV5-1; clone_size: -; j_call: TRBJ1-2; cdr3_aa: CASSRDPGLYGYTF
d_call: -; v_call: TRBV18; clone_size: -; j_call: TRBJ1-6; cdr3_aa: CASSQSSGIGSPLHF
d_call: TRBD1; v_call: TRBV28; clone_size: -; j_call: TRBJ2-7; cdr3_aa: CASKGLGGQDYEQYF
d_call: -; v_call: TRBV14; clone_size: few; j_call: TRBJ1-6; cdr3_aa: CASSHRASNSPLHF
d_call: -; v_call: TRBV10-3; clone_size: -; j_call: TRBJ1-1; cdr3_aa: CAIRDSMNTEAFF
d_call: -; v_call: TRBV19; clone_size: -; j_call: TRBJ1-2; cdr3_aa: CASSIDRTLSGYTF
d_call: TRBD1; v_call: TRBV6-1; clone_size: once; j_call: TRBJ1-1; cdr3_aa: CASTRGENTEAFF
d_call: TRBD1; v_call: TRBV14; clone_size: -; j_call: TRBJ1-6; cdr3_aa: CASSQGQGSSYNSPLHF
d_call: TRBD2; v_call: TRBV11-2; clone_size: -; j_call: TRBJ2-1; cdr3_aa: CASRGTSGGALYNEQFF
d_call: TRBD2; v_call: TRBV7-2; clone_size: -; j_call: TRBJ2-3; cdr3_aa: CASSLLAGSDTQYF
d_call: TRBD1; v_call: TRBV6-5; clone_size: -; j_call: TRBJ1-5; cdr3_aa: CASRTGGPDQPQHF
d_call: TRBD1; v_call: TRBV2; clone_size: -; j_call: TRBJ1-6; cdr3_aa: CASSPDRGGSPLHF
d_call: TRBD1; v_call: TRBV7-2; clone_size: -; j_call: TRBJ2-2; cdr3_aa: CASSWDRKSGELFF
d_call: -; v_call: TRBV5-1; clone_size: -; j_call: TRBJ1-4; cdr3_aa: CASSSDGATNEKLFF
d_call: -; v_call: TRBV10-3; clone_size: once; j_call: TRBJ2-1; cdr3_aa: CAISDAREQFF
d_call: -; v_call: TRBV18; clone_size: -; j_call: TRBJ2-7; cdr3_aa: CASSPGSYEQYF
d_call: TRBD1; v_call: TRBV5-1; clone_size: -; j_call: TRBJ2-2; cdr3_aa: CASSDRGTGELFF
d_call: TRBD1; v_call: TRBV2; clone_size: -; j_call: TRBJ2-7; cdr3_aa: CASSKDRSSYEQYF
d_call: -; v_call: TRBV19; clone_size: -; j_call: TRBJ2-7; cdr3_aa: CASRPGRNTYEQYF
d_call: -; v_call: TRBV5-1; clone_size: few; j_call: TRBJ2-5; cdr3_aa: CASALEGGAGETQYF